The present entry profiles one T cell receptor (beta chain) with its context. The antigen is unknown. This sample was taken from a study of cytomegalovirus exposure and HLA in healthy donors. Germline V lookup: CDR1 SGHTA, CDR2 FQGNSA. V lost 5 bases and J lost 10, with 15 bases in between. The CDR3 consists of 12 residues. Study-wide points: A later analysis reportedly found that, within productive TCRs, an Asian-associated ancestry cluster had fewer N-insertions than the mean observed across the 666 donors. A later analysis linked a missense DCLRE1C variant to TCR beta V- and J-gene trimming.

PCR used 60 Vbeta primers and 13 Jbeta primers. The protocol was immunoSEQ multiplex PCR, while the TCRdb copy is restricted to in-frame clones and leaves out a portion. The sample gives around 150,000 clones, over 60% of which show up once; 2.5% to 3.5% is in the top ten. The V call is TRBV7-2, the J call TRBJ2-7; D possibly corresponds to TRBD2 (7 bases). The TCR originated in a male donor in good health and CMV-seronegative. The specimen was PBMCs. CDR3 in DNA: TGTGCCAGCAGCCCCCTCCGCGGGGGCCAGTACTTC. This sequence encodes CASSPLRGGQYF.